One and the same sample provided the 26 T cell receptor beta chains below, sequenced in a study of blood T cells in healthy people across ages (dated by TCRdb to between 2015 and 2016). The library came from 5' RACE. TCRdb shows the sequencer as Illumina HiSeq 2500. The second PCR ran for roughly 7 to 12 cycles and used a J-beta primer mix along with a sample-barcoded 5' primer. In TCRdb, the public reads were trimmed at Q25 with fastp and aligned with MiXCR, with productive beta chains retained. Rows are combined by CDR3 protein, so each entry shows the most common genes and DNA. This sample holds more than 650,000 distinct CDR3 sequences; about 20% were observed only once. Together, the top ten hold about 20% of the sample. Input material: blood. The receptors here all came from a man aged 65 to 85 in good health.

This clonotype came up many times. The V and J genes are TRBV14 and TRBJ1-1; 8 bases fit TRBD1. Germline lookup yields CDR1 SGHDN and CDR2 FVKESK. Trimming cost V 1 base and J 6 bases; bases outside gene matches: 7. This CDR3 region has 15 residues. CDR3 in amino acids: CASSQGAGGFAEAFF. For the CDR3, the DNA is TGTGCCAGCAGCCAAGGGGCAGGGGGCTTCGCTGAAGCTTTCTTT.

This clonotype showed up just a few times. The chain employs TRBV7-2 and TRBJ1-4; no reliable D call. Germline assignment: CDR1 SGHTA and CDR2 FQGNSA. The length of the CDR3 is 17 residues. V was cut by 1 base and J by 3 bases, with 15 bases left in between. CDR3 DNA: TGTGCCAGCAGCTTAGATGGAAACCCCTCGGCTAATGAAAAACTGTTTTTT. This translates into CASSLDGNPSANEKLFF.

V is TRBV12-5 and J is TRBJ2-3; the match to TRBD2 covers 12 bases. The CDR3 extends over 17 amino acids. V was clipped by 6 bases and J by 2 bases; unmatched bases: 9. Germline V CDR1 and CDR2: LGHNT, FRNRAP. The CDR3 DNA reads as TGTGCTAGTGGACCCCGGACTAGCGGGACGGTCACAGATACGCAGTATTTT. This encodes CASGPRTSGTVTDTQYF.

The chain combines TRBV7-6 with TRBJ1-1; D unresolved. There are 12 residues in the CDR3. The V and J ends lost 5 bases and 4 bases respectively, with 8 bases between them. Germline loops: CDR1 SGHVS, CDR2 FNYEAQ. DNA of the CDR3: TGTGCCAGCAGCCCGGACTTCACTGAAGCTTTCTTT. Protein product: CASSPDFTEAFF.

This clonotype was counted a few times. The chain combines TRBV28 with TRBJ2-5; D is uncertain. This CDR3 contains 13 residues. Per germline, CDR1 MDHEN and CDR2 SYDVKM. V was trimmed by 8 bases and J by 7 bases, leaving 17 bases between them. CDR3: CASLVATSATQYF. The CDR3 coding sequence is TGTGCCAGCCTAGTTGCTACCTCAGCGACCCAGTACTTC. Combining the CDR3 with reference TRBV28 and TRBJ2-5 gives the whole variable domain DVKVTQSSRYLVKRTGEKVFLECVQDMDHENMFWYRQDPGLGLRLIYFSYDVKMKEKGDIPEGYSVSREKKERFSLILESASTNQTSMYLCASLVATSATQYFGPGTRLLVL.

The chain carries TRBV4-2 and TRBJ2-5; 14 bases are shared with TRBD2. Losses at the gene ends were 1 base for V and 2 bases for J; bases not matched to a gene: 6. CDR1 and CDR2 from the germline V gene are LGHNA and YNFKEQ. CDR3 length: 18 residues. DNA of the CDR3: TGTGCCAGCAGCCAAGTTCGTGGGACTAGCGGGGGTCAAGAGACCCAGTACTTC. It specifies CASSQVRGTSGGQETQYF.

This chain links TRBV20-1 with TRBJ2-3; D remains unclear. The CDR3 is 13 amino acids. The germline V gene encodes CDR1 DFQATT and CDR2 SNEGSKA (reference sequence). V lost 2 bases, J lost 2 bases, and 8 bases lay in between. CDR3 sequence reads: CSARLELTDTQYF. Here the CDR3 DNA reads TGCAGTGCTAGATTGGAACTCACAGATACGCAGTATTTT.

This clonotype was seen more than once but under ten times. V gene TRBV11-2 combines with J gene TRBJ2-2; 10 bases fit TRBD1. Per germline, CDR1 SGHAT and CDR2 FQNNGV. J lost 4 bases, V lost 5 bases, and 4 bases had no gene match. CDR3 length: 15 amino acids. The DNA of the CDR3 is TGTGCCAGCAGCCGGGGACAGGGGTTCACCGGGGAGCTGTTTTTT. Its protein product is CASSRGQGFTGELFF. The entire variable domain, with the rest obtained from reference TRBV11-2 and TRBJ2-2, is as follows: EAGVAQSPRYKIIEKRQSVAFWCNPISGHATLYWYQQILGQGPKLLIQFQNNGVVDDSQLPKDRFSAERLKGVDSTLKIQPAKLEDSAVYLCASSRGQGFTGELFFGEGSRLTVL.

This clonotype showed up many times. V and J are TRBV6-1 and TRBJ2-3, with 10 bases lining up with TRBD2. This CDR3 is built from 16 residues. The germline V gene encodes CDR1 MNHNS and CDR2 SASEGT. J gave up 5 bases and V 3 bases, and 8 bases lay outside the gene matches. DNA of the CDR3: TGTGCCAGCAGTGAGTGGCTAGCGGGAGTTCAAGATACGCAGTATTTT. Protein product: CASSEWLAGVQDTQYF.

This clonotype was counted ten times or more. The genes are TRBV7-3 and TRBJ2-1; 12 nucleotides agree with TRBD2. With 2 bases clipped from V and 4 bases from J, the junction kept 3 bases outside the gene matches. CDR3 length equals 16 residues. The germline gives CDR1 SGHTA, CDR2 FQGTGA. In DNA form, the CDR3 reads TGTGCCAGCAGCTTACTAGCGGGAGGGTTGTACAATGAGCAGTTCTTC. As protein: CASSLLAGGLYNEQFF. Supplemented by reference TRBV7-3 and TRBJ2-1, the full variable domain reads GAGVSQTPSNKVTEKGKYVELRCDPISGHTALYWYRQSLGQGPEFLIYFQGTGAADDSGLPNDRFFAVRPEGSVSTLKIQRTERGDSAVYLCASSLLAGGLYNEQFFGPGTRLTVL.

This clonotype was seen a few times. V usage is TRBV28 and J usage is TRBJ2-3; D possibly corresponds to TRBD1 (6 bases). The V gene lost 5 bases and the J gene lost 2 bases, with 8 bases spanning the gap. The CDR3 is made up of 13 amino acids. CDR1 and CDR2 (germline): MDHEN, SYDVKM. The CDR3 sequence: CASSGDNTDTQYF. CDR3 in DNA: TGTGCCAGCAGTGGGGACAACACAGATACGCAGTATTTT.

V usage is TRBV12-3 or TRBV12-4 and J usage is TRBJ2-3, with D possibly matching TRBD2 (6 bases). V was shortened by 5 bases and J by 2 bases, with 11 bases between the two germline ends. This CDR3 spans 14 amino acids. This chain's CDR3 is CASSPASDTDTQYF. CDR3 nucleotides: TGTGCCAGCAGTCCAGCTAGCGACACAGATACGCAGTATTTT.

The V call is TRBV5-8, the J call TRBJ2-3; TRBD1 agrees at 8 bases. This CDR3 comprises 15 residues. CDR1 SGHTS and CDR2 YDEGEE come from the germline V gene. J was trimmed by 4 bases and V by 2 bases; bases with no gene match: 6. This CDR3 reads CASSFSTGGSDTQYF. The CDR3, as DNA: TGTGCCAGCAGCTTCTCAACAGGGGGGTCAGATACGCAGTATTTT.

This clonotype has only a few counts. The chain combines TRBV12-3 or TRBV12-4 with TRBJ2-5; 11 bases match TRBD2. The CDR3 extends over 15 amino acids. The ends lost 5 bases at V and 1 base at J; junction bases unmatched: 3. The CDR3 reads CASSPLAGAQETQYF. DNA for the CDR3: TGTGCCAGCAGTCCACTAGCGGGGGCCCAAGAGACCCAGTACTTC.

This clonotype showed up many times. The chain has TRBV12-3 or TRBV12-4 and TRBJ1-4; D unresolved. Trimming removed 4 bases at V and 4 bases at J, with 13 bases between. The CDR3 spans 15 residues. The CDR3 sequence is CASSSPRALNEKLFF. In nucleotides, the CDR3 is TGTGCCAGCAGTTCCCCTAGGGCCCTTAATGAAAAACTGTTTTTT.

The genes are TRBV7-8 and TRBJ1-1; D uncertain. The V gene's germline CDR1 is SGHVS and CDR2 FQNEAQ. This CDR3 comprises 14 residues. V shed 6 bases and J shed 1 base, with 12 bases lying between them. This chain's CDR3 is CASSRSPGNTEAFF. The CDR3 DNA sequence: TGTGCCAGCAGTCGGTCCCCAGGGAACACTGAAGCTTTCTTT.

This clonotype has more than one count but fewer than ten. The rearrangement links TRBV20-1 to TRBJ2-3; D ambiguous. This CDR3 is built from 15 residues. CDR1 and CDR2 (germline): DFQATT, SNEGSKA (reference sequence). Trimming stripped 3 bases from V and 3 bases from J, with 16 bases between. The CDR3, as DNA: TGCAGTGCTAGTTCTGCCCACCGGGCGACAGATACGCAGTATTTT. It codes for CSASSAHRATDTQYF.

In this sample, this clonotype turned up many times. The rearrangement links TRBV4-2 to TRBJ2-3, with 12 bases fitting TRBD2. The CDR3 has 18 residues. J was trimmed by 6 bases and V by 4 bases; bases with no gene match: 14. CDR1 and CDR2 from the germline V gene are LGHNA and YNFKEQ. Here the CDR3 reads CASSPLGLAGKLLDTQYF. The CDR3 DNA follows: TGTGCCAGCAGCCCCCTCGGACTAGCGGGGAAATTATTGGATACGCAGTATTTT.

This clonotype occurred many times. The genes are TRBV7-9 and TRBJ2-5; perhaps TRBD2 as D (5 bases). V lost 8 bases and J 5 bases, leaving 24 bases between the germline ends. Germline V gene data show CDR1 as SEHNR and CDR2 as FQNEAQ (reference sequence). The CDR3 contains 16 residues. Here the CDR3 DNA reads TGTGCCAGCGTAAAGGTCCGCGGACTCAACTTGGAGACCCAGTACTTC. Protein: CASVKVRGLNLETQYF.

The chain carries TRBV6-5 and TRBJ2-3, with a possible D match to TRBD2 (6 bases). The germline CDR1 and CDR2 sequences are MNHEY and SVGAGI. The CDR3 runs 13 residues. V lost 4 bases to trimming and J lost 7 bases, with 12 bases between them. The CDR3 region is CASSSPRTNTQYF. Here the CDR3 DNA reads TGTGCCAGCAGTTCTCCCCGGACTAATACGCAGTATTTT.

This clonotype was counted between two and nine times. The chain links TRBV3-1 to TRBJ2-1; tentatively, D is TRBD1 or TRBD2 (5 bases each). This CDR3 has 12 residues. Trimming took 5 bases from V and 9 from J, leaving 11 bases between them. Per the germline V gene, CDR1 is LGHDT and CDR2 is YNNKEL (reference sequence). CDR3 sequence: CASSKWDGEQFF. The CDR3 region has the DNA TGTGCCAGCAGCAAATGGGACGGTGAGCAGTTCTTC.

This clonotype occurred a few times. This rearrangement joins TRBV14 to TRBJ1-4; D remains ambiguous. Germline V gene sequence: CDR1 SGHDN, CDR2 FVKESK. The CDR3 loop spans 12 amino acids. V was shortened by 4 bases and J by 4 bases, with 4 bases between the two germline ends. CDR3 bases: TGTGCCAGCAGCCGGGATAATGAAAAACTGTTTTTT. This encodes CASSRDNEKLFF.

The V call is TRBV20-1, the J call TRBJ2-7, with 9 bases that match TRBD2. V gave up 5 bases and J gave up 7 bases; unmatched junction bases: 18. This CDR3 region has 16 residues. Germline CDR1 reads DFQATT; CDR2 reads SNEGSKA (reference sequence). The CDR3 coding sequence is TGCAGTGCTGCTCCGCGGTGGCGGGAGGGCCTAAATGAGCAGTACTTC. This encodes CSAAPRWREGLNEQYF.

This clonotype came up a few times. This CDR3 is CASSDSNRGETQYF. CDR3 coding DNA: TGCGCCAGCAGTGATTCTAACAGGGGAGAGACCCAGTACTTC. The V call is TRBV10-1, the J call TRBJ2-5; 7 nucleotides agree with TRBD1. CDR3 length equals 14 residues. J was trimmed by 4 bases and V by 3 bases; bases with no gene match: 5. Germline V CDR1 and CDR2: WNHNN, SYGVQD (reference sequence).

This clonotype was recorded a few times. The DNA of the CDR3 is TGTGCCAGCAGCTTAGGGTGGGGAGGGCGGATTTCACCCCTCCACTTT. The encoded protein is CASSLGWGGRISPLHF. This rearrangement joins TRBV7-2 to TRBJ1-6, with D uncertain. V was cut by 1 base and J by 9 bases, with 16 bases left in between. Germline V gene lookup returns CDR1 SGHTA and CDR2 FQGNSA. The CDR3 extends over 16 amino acids.

V gene TRBV7-8 combines with J gene TRBJ2-1, with unresolved D. V lost 5 bases and J 10 bases, leaving 18 bases between the germline ends. From germline, CDR1 is SGHVS and CDR2 FQNEAQ. This CDR3 region has 14 residues. CDR3 amino acids: CASSEEYAKREQFF. The DNA for the CDR3 is TGTGCCAGCAGCGAGGAGTACGCGAAGAGGGAGCAGTTCTTC.